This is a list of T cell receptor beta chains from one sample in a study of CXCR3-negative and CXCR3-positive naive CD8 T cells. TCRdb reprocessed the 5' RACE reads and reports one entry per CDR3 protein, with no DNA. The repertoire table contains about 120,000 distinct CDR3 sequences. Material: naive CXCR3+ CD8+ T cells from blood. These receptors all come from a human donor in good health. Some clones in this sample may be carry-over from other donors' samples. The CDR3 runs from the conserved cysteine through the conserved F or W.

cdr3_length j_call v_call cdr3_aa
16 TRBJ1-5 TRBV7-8 CASSPRPVSQNQPQHF
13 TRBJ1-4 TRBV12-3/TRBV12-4 CASTRTRGEKLFF
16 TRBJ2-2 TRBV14 CASSQDPGLLPGELFF
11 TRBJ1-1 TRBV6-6 CASSGNTEAFF
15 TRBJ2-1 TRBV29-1 CSVVGRGGVYNEQFF
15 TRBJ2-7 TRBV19 CASSIFLAPSYEQYF
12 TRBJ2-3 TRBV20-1 CSASGPSGTQYF
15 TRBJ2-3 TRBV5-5 CASGWTSGSLDTQYF
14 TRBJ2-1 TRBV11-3 CASSPRTGYNEQFF
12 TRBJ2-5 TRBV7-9 CASSPRSETQYF
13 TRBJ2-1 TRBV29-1 CSVVGGYDNEQFF
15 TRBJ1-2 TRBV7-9 CASSLVGAANYGYTF
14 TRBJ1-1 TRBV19 CASSPGTPVTEAFF
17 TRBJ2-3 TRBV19 CASSMGQGPWGTDTQYF
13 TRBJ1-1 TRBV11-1 CASSPWDDQMAFF
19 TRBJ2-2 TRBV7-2 CASSSAPSGKWDGTGELFF
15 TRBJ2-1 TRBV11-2 CASIRMEASYNEQFF
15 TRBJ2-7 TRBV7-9 CASSLDPITTYEQYF
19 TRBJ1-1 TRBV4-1 CASSQDGFPTEGMNTEAFF
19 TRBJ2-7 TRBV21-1 CASSNTASGGFLGIYEQYF
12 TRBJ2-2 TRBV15 CATSVHTGELFF
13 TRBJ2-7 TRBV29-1 CSVGEGAWYEQYF
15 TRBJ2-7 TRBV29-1 CSVEGAIEKPYEQYF
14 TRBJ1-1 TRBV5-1 CASSLTQGPTEAFF
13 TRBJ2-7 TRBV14 CASSPSTLVEQYF
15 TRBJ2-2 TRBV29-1 CSVEVAETNTGELFF
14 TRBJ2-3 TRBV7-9 CASSLDYGTDTQYF
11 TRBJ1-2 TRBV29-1 CSAQDNYGYTF
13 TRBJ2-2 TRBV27 CAAGHSNTGELFF
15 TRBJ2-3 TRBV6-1 CACSDGTGATDTQYF
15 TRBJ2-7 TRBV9 CASSSKMGLDAEQYF
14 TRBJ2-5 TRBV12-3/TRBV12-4 CASSLKSWEETQYF
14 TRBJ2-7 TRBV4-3 CASSQDYTSYEQYF
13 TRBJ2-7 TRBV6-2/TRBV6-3 CASSYSWGSEQYF
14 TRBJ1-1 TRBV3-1 CASSQYRAGTEAFF
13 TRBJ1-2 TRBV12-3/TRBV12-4 CASSSGTYDGYTF
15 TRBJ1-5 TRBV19 CASSIRDDDNQPQHF
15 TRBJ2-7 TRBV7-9 CASSPGQTYTYEQYF
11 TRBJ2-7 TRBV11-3 CASRGSDEQYF
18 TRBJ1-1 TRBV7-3 CASSPDYSTKTQDRGAFF